This TCR beta chain was obtained from a study of blood T cell repertoires in COVID-19. Generated by immunoSEQ multiplex PCR, the TCRdb table keeps only in-frame clones and is missing some. The data hold 170,000 or so clones, with approximately 86% observed a single time. CDR1 is SGHNT and CDR2 is YYREEE in the germline V gene (reference sequence). The CDR3 covers 15 residues. V lost 5 bases, J lost 6 bases, and 13 bases stayed unmatched. The sequence came from a man between 45 and 60 years old with active or convalescent COVID-19. The specimen sequenced was peripheral blood. The chain is built from TRBV5-4 and TRBJ1-2, with 7 bases fitting TRBD1. CDR3 sequence: CASRKGTALQDGYTF. CDR3 bases: TGTGCCAGCAGGAAGGGGACAGCGCTACAGGATGGCTACACCTTC.